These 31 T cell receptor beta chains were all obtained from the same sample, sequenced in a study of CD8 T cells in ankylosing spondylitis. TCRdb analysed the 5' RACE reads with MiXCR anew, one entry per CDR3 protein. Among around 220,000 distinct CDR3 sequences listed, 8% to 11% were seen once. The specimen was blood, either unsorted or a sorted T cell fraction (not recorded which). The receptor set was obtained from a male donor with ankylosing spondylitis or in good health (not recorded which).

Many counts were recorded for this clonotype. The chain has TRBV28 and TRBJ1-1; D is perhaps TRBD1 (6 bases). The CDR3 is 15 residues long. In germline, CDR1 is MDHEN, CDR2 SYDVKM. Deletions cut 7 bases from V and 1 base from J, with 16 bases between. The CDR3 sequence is CASIPGGARNTEAFF. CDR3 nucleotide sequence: TGTGCCAGCATCCCCGGGGGGGCGCGGAACACTGAAGCTTTCTTT.

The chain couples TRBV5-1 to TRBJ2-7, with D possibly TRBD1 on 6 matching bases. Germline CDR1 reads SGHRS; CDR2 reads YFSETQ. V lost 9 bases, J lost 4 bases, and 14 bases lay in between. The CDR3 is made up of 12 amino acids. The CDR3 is CATSKDRYEQYF. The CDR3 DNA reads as TGCGCCACCAGTAAGGACAGATACGAGCAGTACTTC.

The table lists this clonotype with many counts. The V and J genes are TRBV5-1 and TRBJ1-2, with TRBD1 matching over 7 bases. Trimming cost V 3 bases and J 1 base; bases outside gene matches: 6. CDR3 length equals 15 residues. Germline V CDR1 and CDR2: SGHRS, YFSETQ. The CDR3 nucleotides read TGCGCCAGCAGCTCCGGGACAGCCTTTAACTATGGCTACACCTTC. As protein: CASSSGTAFNYGYTF.

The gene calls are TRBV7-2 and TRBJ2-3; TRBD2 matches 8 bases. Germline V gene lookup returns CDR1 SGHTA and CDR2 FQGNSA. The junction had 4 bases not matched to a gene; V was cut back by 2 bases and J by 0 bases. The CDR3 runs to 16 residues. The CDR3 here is CASSLTSGTSTDTQYF. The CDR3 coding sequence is TGTGCCAGCAGCTTAACTAGCGGAACCAGCACAGATACGCAGTATTTT. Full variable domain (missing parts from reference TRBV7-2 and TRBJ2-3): GAGVSQSPSNKVTEKGKDVELRCDPISGHTALYWYRQSLGQGLEFLIYFQGNSAPDKSGLPSDRFSAERTGGSVSTLTIQRTQQEDSAVYLCASSLTSGTSTDTQYFGPGTRLTVL.

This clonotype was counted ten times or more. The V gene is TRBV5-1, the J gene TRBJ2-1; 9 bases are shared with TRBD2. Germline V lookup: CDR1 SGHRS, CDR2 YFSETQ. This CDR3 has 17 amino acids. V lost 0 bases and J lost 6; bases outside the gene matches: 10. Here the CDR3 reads CASSLALGLASPNEQFF. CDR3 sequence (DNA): TGCGCCAGCAGCTTGGCCCTGGGACTAGCAAGCCCCAATGAGCAGTTCTTC. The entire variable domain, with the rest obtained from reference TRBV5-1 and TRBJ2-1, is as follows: KAGVTQTPRYLIKTRGQQVTLSCSPISGHRSVSWYQQTPGQGLQFLFEYFSETQRNKGNFPGRFSGRQFSNSRSEMNVSTLELGDSALYLCASSLALGLASPNEQFFGPGTRLTVL.

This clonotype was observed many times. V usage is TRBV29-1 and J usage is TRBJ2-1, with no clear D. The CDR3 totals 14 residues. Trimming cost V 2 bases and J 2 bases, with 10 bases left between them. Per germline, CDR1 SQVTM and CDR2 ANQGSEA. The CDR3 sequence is CSVERQSTYNEQFF. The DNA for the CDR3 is TGCAGCGTTGAACGGCAGTCAACCTACAATGAGCAGTTCTTC.

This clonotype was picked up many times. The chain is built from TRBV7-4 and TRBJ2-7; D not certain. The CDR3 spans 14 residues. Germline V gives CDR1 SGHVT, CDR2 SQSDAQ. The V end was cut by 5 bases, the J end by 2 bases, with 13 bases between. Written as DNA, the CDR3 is TGTGCCAGCAGCCTTGGACCGAACCCCTACGAGCAGTACTTC. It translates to CASSLGPNPYEQYF.

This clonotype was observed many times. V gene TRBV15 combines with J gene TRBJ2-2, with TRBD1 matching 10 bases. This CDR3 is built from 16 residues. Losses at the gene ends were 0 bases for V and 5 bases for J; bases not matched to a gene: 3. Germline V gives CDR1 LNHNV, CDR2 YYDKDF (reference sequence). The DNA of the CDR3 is TGTGCCACCAGCAGAGAAACGGACAGGGGGACCGGGGAGCTGTTTTTT. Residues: CATSRETDRGTGELFF.

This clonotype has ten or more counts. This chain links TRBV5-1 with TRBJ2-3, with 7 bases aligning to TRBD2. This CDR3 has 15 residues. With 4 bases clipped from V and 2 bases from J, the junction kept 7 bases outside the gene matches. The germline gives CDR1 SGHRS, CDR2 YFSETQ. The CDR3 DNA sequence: TGCGCCAGCAGCGAAGGGACTACCCACACAGATACGCAGTATTTT. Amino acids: CASSEGTTHTDTQYF.

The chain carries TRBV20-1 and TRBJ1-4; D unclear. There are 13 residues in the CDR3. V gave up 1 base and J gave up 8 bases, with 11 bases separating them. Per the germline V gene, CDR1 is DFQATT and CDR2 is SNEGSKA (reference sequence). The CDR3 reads CSARGPDREKLFF. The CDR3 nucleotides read TGCAGTGCTAGAGGCCCTGACCGGGAAAAACTGTTTTTT.

In DNA, the CDR3 is TGCAGTGCTAGAGTCCATAGCGGGGGGATGCAGTTCTTC. It codes for CSARVHSGGMQFF. The chain combines TRBV20-1 with TRBJ2-1, with TRBD2 matching 10 bases. The germline V gene has CDR1 DFQATT and CDR2 SNEGSKA (reference sequence). The CDR3 runs to 13 residues. V dropped 1 base and J dropped 12; count of bases not matched to a gene: 6.

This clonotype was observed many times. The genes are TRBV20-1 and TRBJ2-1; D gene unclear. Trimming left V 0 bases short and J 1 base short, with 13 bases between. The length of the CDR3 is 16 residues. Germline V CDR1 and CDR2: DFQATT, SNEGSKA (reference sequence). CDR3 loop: CSARERRARSYNEQFF. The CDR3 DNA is TGCAGTGCTAGAGAACGCCGGGCCCGATCCTACAATGAGCAGTTCTTC.

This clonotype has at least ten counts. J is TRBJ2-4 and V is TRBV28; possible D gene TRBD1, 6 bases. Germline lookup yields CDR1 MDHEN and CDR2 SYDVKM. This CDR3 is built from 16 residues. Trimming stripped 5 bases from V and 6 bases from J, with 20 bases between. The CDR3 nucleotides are TGTGCCAGCAGTACGATCATGGTGGGCAGGGGAAACATTCAGTACTTC. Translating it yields CASSTIMVGRGNIQYF.

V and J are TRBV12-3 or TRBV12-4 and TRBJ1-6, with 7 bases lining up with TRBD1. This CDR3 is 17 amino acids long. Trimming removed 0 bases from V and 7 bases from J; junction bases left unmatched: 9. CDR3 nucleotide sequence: TGTGCCAGCAGTTTAGCGGTACGGGACAGAAGGAATTCACCCCTCCACTTT. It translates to CASSLAVRDRRNSPLHF.

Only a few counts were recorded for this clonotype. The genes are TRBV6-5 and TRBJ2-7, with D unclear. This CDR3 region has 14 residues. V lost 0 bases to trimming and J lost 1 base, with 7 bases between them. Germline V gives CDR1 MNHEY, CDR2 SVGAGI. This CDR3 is CASSYSTESYEQYF. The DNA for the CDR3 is TGTGCCAGCAGTTACTCGACCGAGTCCTACGAGCAGTACTTC.

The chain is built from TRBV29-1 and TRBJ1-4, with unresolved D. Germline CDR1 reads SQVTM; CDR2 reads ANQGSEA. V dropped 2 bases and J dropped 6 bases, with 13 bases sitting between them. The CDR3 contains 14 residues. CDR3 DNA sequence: TGCAGCGTTGAATGGGGAACCCAACATGAAAAACTGTTTTTT. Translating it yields CSVEWGTQHEKLFF.

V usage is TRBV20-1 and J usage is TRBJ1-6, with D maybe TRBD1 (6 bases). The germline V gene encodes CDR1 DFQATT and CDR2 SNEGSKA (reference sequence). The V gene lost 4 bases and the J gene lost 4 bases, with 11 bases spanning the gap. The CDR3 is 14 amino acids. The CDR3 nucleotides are TGCAGTGCTATCGGGGACACTTATAATTCACCCCTCCACTTT. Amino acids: CSAIGDTYNSPLHF.

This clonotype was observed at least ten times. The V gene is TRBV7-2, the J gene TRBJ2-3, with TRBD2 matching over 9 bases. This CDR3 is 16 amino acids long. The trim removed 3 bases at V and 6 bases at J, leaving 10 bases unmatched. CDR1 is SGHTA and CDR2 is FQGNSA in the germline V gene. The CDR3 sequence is CASSFFSGGRGDTQYF. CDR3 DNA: TGTGCCAGCAGCTTCTTTAGCGGGGGCCGTGGGGATACGCAGTATTTT.

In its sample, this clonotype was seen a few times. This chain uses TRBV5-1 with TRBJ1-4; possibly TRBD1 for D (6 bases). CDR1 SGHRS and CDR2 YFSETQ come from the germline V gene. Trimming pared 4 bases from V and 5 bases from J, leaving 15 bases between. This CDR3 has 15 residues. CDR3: CASSPRTAGNEKLFF. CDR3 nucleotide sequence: TGCGCCAGCAGCCCTAGGACAGCGGGGAATGAAAAACTGTTTTTT.

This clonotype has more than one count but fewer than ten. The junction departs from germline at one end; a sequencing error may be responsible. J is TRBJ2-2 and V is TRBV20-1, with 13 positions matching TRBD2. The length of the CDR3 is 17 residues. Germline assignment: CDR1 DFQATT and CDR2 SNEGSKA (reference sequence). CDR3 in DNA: TGCTGTGCTAGAGGACTAGCGGGGGCCGCGAACACCGGGGAGCTGTTTTTT. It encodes CCARGLAGAANTGELFF.

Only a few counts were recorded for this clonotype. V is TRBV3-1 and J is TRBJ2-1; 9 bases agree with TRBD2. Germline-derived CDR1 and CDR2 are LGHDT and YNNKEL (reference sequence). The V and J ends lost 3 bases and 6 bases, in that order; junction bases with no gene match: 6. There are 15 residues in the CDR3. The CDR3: CASSHRGGARNEQFF. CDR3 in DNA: TGTGCCAGCAGCCATCGCGGGGGGGCCCGCAATGAGCAGTTCTTC.

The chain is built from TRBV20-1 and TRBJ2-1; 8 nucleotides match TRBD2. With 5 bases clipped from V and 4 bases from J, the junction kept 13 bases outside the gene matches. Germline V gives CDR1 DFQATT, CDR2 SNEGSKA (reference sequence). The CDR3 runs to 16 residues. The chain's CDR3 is CSAAYSGAQEYNEQFF. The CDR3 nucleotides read TGCAGTGCTGCCTATAGCGGGGCACAAGAATACAATGAGCAGTTCTTC.

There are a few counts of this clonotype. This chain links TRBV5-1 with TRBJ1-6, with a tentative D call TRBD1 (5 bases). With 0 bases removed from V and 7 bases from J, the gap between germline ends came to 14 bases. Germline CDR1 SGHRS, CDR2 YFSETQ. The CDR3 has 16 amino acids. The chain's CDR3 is CASSLAGSGGNSPLHF. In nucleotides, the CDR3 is TGCGCCAGCAGCTTGGCCGGATCGGGGGGGAATTCACCCCTCCACTTT.

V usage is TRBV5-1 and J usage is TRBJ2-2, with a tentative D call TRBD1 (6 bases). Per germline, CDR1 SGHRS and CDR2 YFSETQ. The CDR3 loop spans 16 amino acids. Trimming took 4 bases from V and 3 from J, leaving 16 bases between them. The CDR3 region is CASSLTQGRDTGELFF. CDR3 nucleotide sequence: TGCGCCAGCAGCCTGACTCAGGGGCGCGACACCGGGGAGCTGTTTTTT.

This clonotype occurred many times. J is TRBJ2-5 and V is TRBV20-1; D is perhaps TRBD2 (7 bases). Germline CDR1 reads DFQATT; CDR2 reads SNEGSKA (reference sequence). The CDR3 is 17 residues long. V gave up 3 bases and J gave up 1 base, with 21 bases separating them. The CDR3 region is CSASGDVGGGPQETQYF. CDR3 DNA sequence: TGCAGTGCTAGTGGTGACGTAGGGGGGGGGCCCCAAGAGACCCAGTACTTC.

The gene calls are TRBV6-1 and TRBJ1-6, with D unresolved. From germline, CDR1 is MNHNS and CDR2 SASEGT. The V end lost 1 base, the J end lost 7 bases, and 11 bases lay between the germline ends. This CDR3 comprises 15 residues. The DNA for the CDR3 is TGTGCCAGCAGTGAAGTCTTGGGGATCAATTCACCCCTCCACTTT. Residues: CASSEVLGINSPLHF.

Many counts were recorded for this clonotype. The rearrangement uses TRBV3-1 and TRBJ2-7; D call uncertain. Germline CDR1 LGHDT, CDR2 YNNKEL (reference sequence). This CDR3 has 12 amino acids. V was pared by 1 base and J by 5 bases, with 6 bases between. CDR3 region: CASSQVFHEQYF. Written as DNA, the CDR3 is TGTGCCAGCAGCCAAGTGTTCCACGAGCAGTACTTC.

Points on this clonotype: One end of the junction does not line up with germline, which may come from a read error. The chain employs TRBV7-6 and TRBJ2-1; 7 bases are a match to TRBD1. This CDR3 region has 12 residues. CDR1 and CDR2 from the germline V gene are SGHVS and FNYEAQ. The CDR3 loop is CASSQDRAILLF. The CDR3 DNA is TGTGCCAGCAGTCAAGACAGGGCCATACTCCTCTTC.

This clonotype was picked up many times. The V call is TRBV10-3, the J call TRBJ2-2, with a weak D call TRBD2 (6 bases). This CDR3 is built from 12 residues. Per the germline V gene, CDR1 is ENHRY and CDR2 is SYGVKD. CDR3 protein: CAGGPNTGELFF. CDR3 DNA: TGTGCGGGGGGACCGAACACCGGGGAGCTGTTTTTT.

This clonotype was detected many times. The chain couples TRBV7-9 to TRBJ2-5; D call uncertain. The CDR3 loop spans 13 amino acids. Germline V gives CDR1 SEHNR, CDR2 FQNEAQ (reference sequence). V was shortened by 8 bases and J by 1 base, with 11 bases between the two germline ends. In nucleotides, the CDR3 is TGTGCCAGCCTCCTCGGGTCCCAAGAGACCCAGTACTTC. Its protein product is CASLLGSQETQYF.

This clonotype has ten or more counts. The CDR3 sequence: CSARQSNYGYTF. DNA for the CDR3: TGCAGTGCTAGGCAGAGTAACTATGGCTACACCTTC. V gene TRBV20-1 combines with J gene TRBJ1-2; D not certain. The germline V and J ends were trimmed by 3 bases and 1 base, with 6 bases remaining between them. The length of the CDR3 is 12 residues. From germline, CDR1 is DFQATT and CDR2 SNEGSKA (reference sequence).